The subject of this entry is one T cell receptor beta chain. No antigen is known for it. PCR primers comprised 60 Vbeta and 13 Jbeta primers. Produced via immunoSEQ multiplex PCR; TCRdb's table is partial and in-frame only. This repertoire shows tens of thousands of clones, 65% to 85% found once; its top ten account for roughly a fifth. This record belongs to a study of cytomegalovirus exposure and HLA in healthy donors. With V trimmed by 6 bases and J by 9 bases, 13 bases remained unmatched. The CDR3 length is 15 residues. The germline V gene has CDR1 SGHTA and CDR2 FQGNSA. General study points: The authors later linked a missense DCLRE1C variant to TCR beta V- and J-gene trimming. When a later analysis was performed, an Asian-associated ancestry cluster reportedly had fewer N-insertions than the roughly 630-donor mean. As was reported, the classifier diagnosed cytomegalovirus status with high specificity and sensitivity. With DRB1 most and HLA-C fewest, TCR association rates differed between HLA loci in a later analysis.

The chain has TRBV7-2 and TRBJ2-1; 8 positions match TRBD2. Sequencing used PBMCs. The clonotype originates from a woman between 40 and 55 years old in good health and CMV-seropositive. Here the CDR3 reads CASRFPGLGGGEQFF. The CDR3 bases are TGTGCCAGCAGATTCCCGGGACTAGGGGGTGGTGAGCAGTTCTTC.